This TCR beta chain stems from a study of identical twins. General study points: The abundant beta clonotypes from cord blood had fewer insertions, and memory repertoires had none of this.

TCRdb called the 5' RACE reads again in MiXCR, with one record for every CDR3 protein. The profile shows just over 450,000 distinct CDR3 sequences, 13% to 15% of them singletons. This clonotype was detected only a few times. Its antigen remains unidentified. These data are also associated with another study on yellow fever vaccine responses in identical twins.

The clonotype originates from a woman under 30 in good health. Material: CD4+ T cells sorted from blood.

CDR3 loop: CSRTRGTDTQYF. The DNA of the CDR3 is TGCAGTAGGACTAGGGGCACAGATACGCAGTATTTT. The chain links TRBV20-1 to TRBJ2-3; 7 bases are a match to TRBD2. Germline values: CDR1 DFQATT, CDR2 SNEGSKA (reference sequence). V lost 8 bases and J lost 1; bases outside the gene matches: 3. This CDR3 is 12 amino acids long.